The entry below describes one T cell receptor beta chain. Its antigen remains unknown. The data derive from a study of cytomegalovirus exposure and HLA in healthy donors. Study-level findings and limits: A previous analysis found most TCR beta V segments productive roughly 87% or roughly 30% of the time.

Per germline, CDR1 MNHEY and CDR2 SMNVEV (reference sequence). Unmatched junction bases numbered 9, after V lost 4 bases and J lost 0 bases. CDR3 length: 16 residues. Use of 60 Vbeta and 13 Jbeta primers characterized the PCR. The data were produced by immunoSEQ multiplex PCR, yet TCRdb's version contains in-frame clones alone and is incomplete. The data hold around 200,000 clones, with around 85% observed a single time. The rearrangement joins TRBV27 to TRBJ2-7, with 7 positions matching TRBD1. The source of this sequence is a man between 35 and 55 years old in good health and CMV-seropositive. Sequencing was done on a sample of PBMCs. CDR3 bases: TGTGCCAGCAGTTACTACCCTCGACAGGGCTCCTACGAGCAGTACTTC. Translated, it gives CASSYYPRQGSYEQYF.